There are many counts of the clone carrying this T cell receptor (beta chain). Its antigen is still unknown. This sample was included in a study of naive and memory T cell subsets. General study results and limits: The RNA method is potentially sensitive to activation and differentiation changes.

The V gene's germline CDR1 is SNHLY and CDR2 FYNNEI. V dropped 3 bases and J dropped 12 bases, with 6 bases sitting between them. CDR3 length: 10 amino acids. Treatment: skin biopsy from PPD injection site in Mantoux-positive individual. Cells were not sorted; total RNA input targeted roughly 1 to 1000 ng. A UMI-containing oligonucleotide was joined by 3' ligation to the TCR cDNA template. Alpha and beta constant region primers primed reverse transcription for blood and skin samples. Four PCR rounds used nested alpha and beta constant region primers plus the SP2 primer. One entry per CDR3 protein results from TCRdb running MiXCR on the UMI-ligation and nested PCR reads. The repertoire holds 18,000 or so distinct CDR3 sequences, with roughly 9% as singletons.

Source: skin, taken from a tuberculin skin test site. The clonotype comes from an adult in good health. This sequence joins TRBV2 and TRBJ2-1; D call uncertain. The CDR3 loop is CASSEVRQFF. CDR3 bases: TGTGCCAGCAGTGAGGTGAGGCAGTTCTTC.